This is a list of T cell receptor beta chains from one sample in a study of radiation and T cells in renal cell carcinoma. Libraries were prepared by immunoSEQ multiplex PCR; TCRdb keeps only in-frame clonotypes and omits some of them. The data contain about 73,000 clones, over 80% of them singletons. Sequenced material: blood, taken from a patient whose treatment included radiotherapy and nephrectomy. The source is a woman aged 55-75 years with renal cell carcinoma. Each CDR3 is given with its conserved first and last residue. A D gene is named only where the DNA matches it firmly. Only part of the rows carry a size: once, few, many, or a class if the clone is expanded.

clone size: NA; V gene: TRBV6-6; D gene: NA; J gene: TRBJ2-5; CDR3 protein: CASSYSLGRETQYF; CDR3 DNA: TGTGCCAGCAGTTACTCCTTAGGGAGGGAGACCCAGTACTTC
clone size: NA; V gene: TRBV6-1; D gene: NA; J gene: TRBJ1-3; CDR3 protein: CASSEAGPVSGNTIYF; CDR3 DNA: TGTGCCAGCAGTGAAGCGGGGCCGGTCTCTGGAAACACCATATATTTT
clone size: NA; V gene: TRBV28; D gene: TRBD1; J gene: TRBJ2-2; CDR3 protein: CASSYTRGGNTGELFF; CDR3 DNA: TGTGCCAGCAGCTACACGCGAGGGGGCAACACCGGGGAGCTGTTTTTT
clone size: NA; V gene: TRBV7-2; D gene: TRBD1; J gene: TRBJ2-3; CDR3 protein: CASSLDRGRTDTQYF; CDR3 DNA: TGTGCCAGCAGCTTGGACAGGGGGCGGACAGATACGCAGTATTTT
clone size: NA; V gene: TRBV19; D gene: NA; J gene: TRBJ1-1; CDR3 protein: CASSEWGGGDTEAFF; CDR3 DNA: TGTGCCAGTAGTGAATGGGGGGGAGGCGACACTGAAGCTTTCTTT
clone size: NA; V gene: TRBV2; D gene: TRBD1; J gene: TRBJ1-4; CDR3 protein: CASSRTGEREKLFF; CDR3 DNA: TGTGCCAGCAGTCGGACAGGGGAGAGGGAAAAACTGTTTTTT
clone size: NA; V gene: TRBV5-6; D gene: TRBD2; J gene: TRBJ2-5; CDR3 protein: CASSLVLAGGSWETQYF; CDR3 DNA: TGTGCCAGCAGCTTGGTTCTAGCGGGGGGAAGTTGGGAGACCCAGTACTTC
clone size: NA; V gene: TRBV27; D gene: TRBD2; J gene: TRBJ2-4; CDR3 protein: CASSLQFAGTSGMNIQYF; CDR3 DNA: TGTGCCAGCAGTTTACAATTCGCCGGGACTAGCGGGATGAACATTCAGTACTTC
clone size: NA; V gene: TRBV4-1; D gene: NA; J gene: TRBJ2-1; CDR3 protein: CASSTGTLGGSYNEQFF; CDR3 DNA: TGCGCCAGCAGCACCGGGACCCTCGGAGGGTCCTACAATGAGCAGTTCTTC
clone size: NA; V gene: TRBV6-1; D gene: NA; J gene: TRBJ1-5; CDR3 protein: CASSEHQGSNQPQHF; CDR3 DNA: TGTGCCAGCAGTGAACACCAGGGATCGAATCAGCCCCAGCATTTT
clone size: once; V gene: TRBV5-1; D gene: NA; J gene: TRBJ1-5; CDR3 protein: CASSLVGNQPQHF; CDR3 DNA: TGCGCCAGCAGCTTGGTTGGCAATCAGCCCCAGCATTTT
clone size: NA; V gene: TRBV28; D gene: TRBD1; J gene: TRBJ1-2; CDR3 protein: CASSSPGNRDRGFLYGYTF; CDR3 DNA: TGTGCCAGCAGTTCGCCCGGAAACCGGGACAGGGGCTTTCTTTATGGCTACACCTTC
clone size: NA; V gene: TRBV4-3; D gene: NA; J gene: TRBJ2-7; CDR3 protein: CASSQERPLPVEEQYF; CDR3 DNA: TGCGCCAGCAGCCAAGAGAGGCCTCTACCGGTGGAGGAGCAGTACTTC
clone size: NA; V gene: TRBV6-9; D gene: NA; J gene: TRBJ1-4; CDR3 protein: CASSSHWPTGGNEKLFF; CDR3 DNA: TGTGCCAGCAGTTCCCATTGGCCAACCGGGGGTAATGAAAAACTGTTTTTT
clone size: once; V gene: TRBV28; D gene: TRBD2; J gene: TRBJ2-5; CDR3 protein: CASSLTTGTSGELQETQYF; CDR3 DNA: TGTGCCAGCAGTTTAACTACCGGGACTAGCGGGGAACTCCAAGAGACCCAGTACTTC
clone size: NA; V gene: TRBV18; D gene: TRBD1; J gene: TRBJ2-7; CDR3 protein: CASSPPQGAVEQYF; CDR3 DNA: TGTGCCAGCTCACCCCCCCAGGGGGCTGTTGAGCAGTACTTC
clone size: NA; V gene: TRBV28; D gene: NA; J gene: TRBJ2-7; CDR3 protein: CASKSDIPYEQYF; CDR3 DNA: TGTGCCAGCAAATCGGACATACCCTACGAGCAGTACTTC
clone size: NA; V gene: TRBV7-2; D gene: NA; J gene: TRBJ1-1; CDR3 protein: CASSFTENTEAFF; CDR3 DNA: TGTGCCAGCAGCTTTACAGAGAACACTGAAGCTTTCTTT
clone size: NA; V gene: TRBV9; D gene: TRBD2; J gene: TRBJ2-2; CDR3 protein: CASSVFPAGAVGTGELFF; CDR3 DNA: TGTGCCAGCAGCGTATTTCCAGCGGGAGCGGTCGGCACCGGGGAGCTGTTTTTT
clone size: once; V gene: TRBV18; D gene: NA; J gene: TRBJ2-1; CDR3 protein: CASSLGSYNEQFF; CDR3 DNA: TGTGCCAGCTCACTAGGCTCCTACAATGAGCAGTTCTTC
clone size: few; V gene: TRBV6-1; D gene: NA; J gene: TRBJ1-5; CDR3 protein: CASSEVWGSNQPQHF; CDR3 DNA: TGTGCCAGCAGTGAAGTATGGGGGAGCAATCAGCCCCAGCATTTT
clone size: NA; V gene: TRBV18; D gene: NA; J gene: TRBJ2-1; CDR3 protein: CASSQGRWEQFF; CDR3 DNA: TGTGCCAGCTCCCAAGGGAGGTGGGAGCAGTTCTTC
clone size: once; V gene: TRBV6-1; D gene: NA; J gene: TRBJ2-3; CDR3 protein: CASRPTGTSTDTQYF; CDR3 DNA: TGTGCCAGCAGGCCGACAGGGACTAGCACAGATACGCAGTATTTT
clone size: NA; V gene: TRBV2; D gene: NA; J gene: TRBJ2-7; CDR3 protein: CASESSGITYEQYF; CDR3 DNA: TGTGCCAGCGAGTCTTCCGGGATCACCTACGAGCAGTACTTC
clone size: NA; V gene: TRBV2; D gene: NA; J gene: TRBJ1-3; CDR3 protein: CASSRGQIRSGNTIYF; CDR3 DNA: TGTGCCAGCTCACGGGGACAAATTAGATCTGGAAACACCATATATTTT
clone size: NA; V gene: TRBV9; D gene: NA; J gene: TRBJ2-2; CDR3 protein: CASKEGGSSTGELFF; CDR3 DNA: TGTGCCAGCAAGGAAGGGGGGTCGAGCACCGGGGAGCTGTTTTTT
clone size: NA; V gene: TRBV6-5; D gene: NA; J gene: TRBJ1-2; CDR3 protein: CASSLIRAGNYGYTF; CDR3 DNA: TGTGCCAGCAGCCTAATAAGGGCTGGGAACTATGGCTACACCTTC
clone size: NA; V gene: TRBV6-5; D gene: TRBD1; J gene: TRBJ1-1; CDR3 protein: CASSYSGTGLNTEAFF; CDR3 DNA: TGTGCCAGCAGTTACTCCGGGACAGGGTTGAACACTGAAGCTTTCTTT
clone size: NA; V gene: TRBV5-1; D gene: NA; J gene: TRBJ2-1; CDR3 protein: CASSASGLHMDEQFF; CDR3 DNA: TGCGCCAGCAGCGCATCGGGACTGCATATGGATGAGCAGTTCTTC
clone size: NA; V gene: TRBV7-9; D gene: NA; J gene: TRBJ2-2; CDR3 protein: CASSLALGAGELFF; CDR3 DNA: TGTGCCAGCAGCTTGGCATTGGGGGCCGGGGAGCTGTTTTTT
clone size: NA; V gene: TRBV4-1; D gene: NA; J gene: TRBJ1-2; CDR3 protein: CASSQQGLGNYGYTF; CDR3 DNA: TGCGCCAGCAGCCAACAGGGTCTCGGTAACTATGGCTACACCTTC
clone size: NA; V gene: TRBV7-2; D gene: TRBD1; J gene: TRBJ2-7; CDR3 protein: CASSPDRASYEQYF; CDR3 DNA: TGTGCCAGCAGCCCGGACAGGGCTTCCTACGAGCAGTACTTC
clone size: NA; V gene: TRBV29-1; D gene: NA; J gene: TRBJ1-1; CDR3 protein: CSVGRGPSGTEAFF; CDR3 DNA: TGCAGCGTTGGAAGAGGGCCGTCCGGCACTGAAGCTTTCTTT
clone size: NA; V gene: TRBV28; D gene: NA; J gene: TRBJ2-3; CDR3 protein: CASMGTSTDTQYF; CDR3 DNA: TGTGCCAGCATGGGCACATCCACAGATACGCAGTATTTT
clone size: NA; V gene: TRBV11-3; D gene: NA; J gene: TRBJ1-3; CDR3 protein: CASSLSRGNTIYF; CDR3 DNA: TGTGCCAGCAGCTTGTCCAGAGGAAACACCATATATTTT
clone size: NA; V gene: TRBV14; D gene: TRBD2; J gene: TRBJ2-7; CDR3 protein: CASSQLPWGRAAEQYF; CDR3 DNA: TGTGCCAGCAGCCAACTACCATGGGGGAGGGCCGCCGAGCAGTACTTC
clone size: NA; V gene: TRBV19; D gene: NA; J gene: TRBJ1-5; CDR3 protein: CASTNYGSNQPQHF; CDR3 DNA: TGTGCCAGTACGAACTACGGGTCCAATCAGCCCCAGCATTTT
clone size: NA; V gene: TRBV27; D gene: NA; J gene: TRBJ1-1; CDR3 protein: CASSFGTEAFF; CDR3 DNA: TGTGCCAGCAGTTTCGGGACTGAAGCTTTCTTT
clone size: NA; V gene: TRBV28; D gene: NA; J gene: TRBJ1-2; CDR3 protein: CASSPRTYGYGYTF; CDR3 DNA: TGTGCCAGCAGCCCAAGGACATACGGCTATGGCTACACCTTC
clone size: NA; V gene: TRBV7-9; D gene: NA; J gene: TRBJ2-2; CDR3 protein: CASSLASLNTGELFF; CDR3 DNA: TGTGCCAGCAGCTTAGCAAGTTTGAACACCGGGGAGCTGTTTTTT
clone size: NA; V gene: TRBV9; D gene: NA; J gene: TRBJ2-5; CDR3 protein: CASSVGNGQETQYF; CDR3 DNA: TGTGCCAGCAGCGTAGGAAACGGGCAAGAGACCCAGTACTTC
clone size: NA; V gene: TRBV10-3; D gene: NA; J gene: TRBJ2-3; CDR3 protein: CATSRPPGADTQYF; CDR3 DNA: TGTGCCACGTCAAGGCCGCCGGGGGCAGATACGCAGTATTTT
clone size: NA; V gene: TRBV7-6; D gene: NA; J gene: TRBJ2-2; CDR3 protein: CASSPGQGLNTGELFF; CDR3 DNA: TGTGCCAGCAGCCCCGGCCAGGGATTAAACACCGGGGAGCTGTTTTTT
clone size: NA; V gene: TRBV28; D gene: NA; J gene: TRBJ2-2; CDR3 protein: CASSLLGQNTGELFF; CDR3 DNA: TGTGCCAGCAGCCTTCTGGGACAGAACACCGGGGAGCTGTTTTTT
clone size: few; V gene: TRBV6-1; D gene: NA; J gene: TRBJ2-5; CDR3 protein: CASSEFGGLQETQYF; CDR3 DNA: TGTGCCAGCAGTGAATTCGGGGGGCTGCAAGAGACCCAGTACTTC
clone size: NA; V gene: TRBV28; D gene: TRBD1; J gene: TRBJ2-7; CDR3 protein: CASSPTGEYEQYF; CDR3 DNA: TGTGCCAGCAGTCCGACAGGGGAATACGAGCAGTACTTC
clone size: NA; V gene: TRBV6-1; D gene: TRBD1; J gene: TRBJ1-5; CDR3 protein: CASSEDRGSNQPQHF; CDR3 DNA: TGTGCCAGCAGTGAGGACAGGGGAAGCAATCAGCCCCAGCATTTT
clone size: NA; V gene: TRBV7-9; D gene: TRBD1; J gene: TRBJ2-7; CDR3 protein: CASSDLGTGGGEQYF; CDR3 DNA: TGTGCCAGCAGCGACCTTGGGACAGGGGGCGGGGAGCAGTACTTC
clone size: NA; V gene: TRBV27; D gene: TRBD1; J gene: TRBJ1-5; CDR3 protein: CASSPGQAYSNQPQHF; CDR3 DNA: TGTGCCAGCAGTCCTGGACAGGCTTATAGCAATCAGCCCCAGCATTTT
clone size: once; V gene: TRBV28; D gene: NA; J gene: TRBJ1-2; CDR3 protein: CATKRSGAYGYTF; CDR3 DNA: TGTGCCACCAAGAGGAGCGGCGCCTATGGCTACACCTTC
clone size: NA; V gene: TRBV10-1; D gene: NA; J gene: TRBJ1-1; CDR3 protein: CASSESWGAGSTEAFF; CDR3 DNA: TGCGCCAGCAGTGAGTCCTGGGGGGCTGGGAGCACTGAAGCTTTCTTT
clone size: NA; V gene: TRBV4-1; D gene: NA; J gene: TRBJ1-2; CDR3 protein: CASSHFGIASGYTF; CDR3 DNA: TGCGCCAGCAGCCATTTCGGGATCGCCAGTGGCTACACCTTC
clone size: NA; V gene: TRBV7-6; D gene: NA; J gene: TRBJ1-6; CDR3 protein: CASSPGLSAGYNSPLHF; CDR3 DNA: TGTGCCAGCAGCCCAGGGCTGTCCGCGGGGTATAATTCACCCCTCCACTTT
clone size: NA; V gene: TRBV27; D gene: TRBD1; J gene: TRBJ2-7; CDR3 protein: CASTDRTGFYEQYF; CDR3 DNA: TGTGCCAGCACCGACAGGACAGGGTTTTACGAGCAGTACTTC
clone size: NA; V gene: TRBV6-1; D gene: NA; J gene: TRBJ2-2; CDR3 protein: CASRITYTNTGELFF; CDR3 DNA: TGTGCCAGCAGAATTACTTATACGAACACCGGGGAGCTGTTTTTT